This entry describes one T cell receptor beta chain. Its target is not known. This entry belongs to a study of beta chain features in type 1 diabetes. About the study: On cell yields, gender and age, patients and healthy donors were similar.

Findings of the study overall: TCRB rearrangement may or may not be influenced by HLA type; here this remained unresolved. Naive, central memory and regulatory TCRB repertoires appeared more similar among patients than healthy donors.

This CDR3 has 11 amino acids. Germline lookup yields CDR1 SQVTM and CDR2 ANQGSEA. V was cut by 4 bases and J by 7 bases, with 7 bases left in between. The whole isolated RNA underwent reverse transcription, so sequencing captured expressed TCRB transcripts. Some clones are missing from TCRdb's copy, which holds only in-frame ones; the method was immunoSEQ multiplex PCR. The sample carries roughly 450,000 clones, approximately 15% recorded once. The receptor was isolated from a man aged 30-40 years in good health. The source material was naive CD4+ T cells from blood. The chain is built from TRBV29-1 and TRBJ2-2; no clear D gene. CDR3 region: CSVVVSGELFF. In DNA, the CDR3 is TGCAGCGTTGTTGTCAGCGGGGAGCTGTTTTTT.